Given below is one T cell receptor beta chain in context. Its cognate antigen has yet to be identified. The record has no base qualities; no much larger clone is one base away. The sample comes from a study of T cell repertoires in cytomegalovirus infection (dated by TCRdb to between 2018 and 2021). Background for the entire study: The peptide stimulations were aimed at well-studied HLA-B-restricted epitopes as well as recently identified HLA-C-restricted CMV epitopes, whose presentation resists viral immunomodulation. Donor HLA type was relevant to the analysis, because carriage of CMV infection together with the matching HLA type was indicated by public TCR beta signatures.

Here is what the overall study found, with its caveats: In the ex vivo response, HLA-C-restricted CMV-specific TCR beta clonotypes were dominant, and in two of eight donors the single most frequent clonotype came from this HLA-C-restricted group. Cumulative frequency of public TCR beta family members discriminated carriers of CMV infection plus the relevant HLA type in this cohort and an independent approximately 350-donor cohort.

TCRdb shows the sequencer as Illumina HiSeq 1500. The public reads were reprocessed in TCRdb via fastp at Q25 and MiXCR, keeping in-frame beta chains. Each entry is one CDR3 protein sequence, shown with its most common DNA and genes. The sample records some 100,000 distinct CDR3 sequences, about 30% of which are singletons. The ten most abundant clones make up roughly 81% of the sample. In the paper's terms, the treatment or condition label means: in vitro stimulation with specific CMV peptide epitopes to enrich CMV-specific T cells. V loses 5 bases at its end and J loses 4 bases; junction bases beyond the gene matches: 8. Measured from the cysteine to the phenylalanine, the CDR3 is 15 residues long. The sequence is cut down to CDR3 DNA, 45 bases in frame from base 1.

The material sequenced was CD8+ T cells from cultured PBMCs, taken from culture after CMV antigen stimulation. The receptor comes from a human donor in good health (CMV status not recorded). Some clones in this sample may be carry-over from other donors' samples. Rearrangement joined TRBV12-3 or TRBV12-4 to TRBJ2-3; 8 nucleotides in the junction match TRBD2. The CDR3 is CASSLKAGAADTQYF. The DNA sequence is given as TGTGCCAGCAGTCTTAAAGCGGGGGCGGCAGATACGCAGTATTTT.